Listed here are 22 T cell receptor beta chains from one sample, sequenced in a study of PD-1 blockade in classical Hodgkin lymphoma. Produced via immunoSEQ multiplex PCR; TCRdb's table is partial and in-frame only. The sample contains tens of thousands of clones, 80% to 90% of which appear only once. Time point: newly diagnosed, previously untreated cHL patient sample. Magnetic negative selection was used to purify CD4+ T cells from thawed PBMCs. Sample: CD4+ T cells from blood. Receptors were obtained from a human donor with classical Hodgkin lymphoma.

The chain has TRBV5-4 and TRBJ2-3; D is perhaps TRBD1 (6 bases). From germline, CDR1 is SGHNT and CDR2 YYREEE (reference sequence). The CDR3 is 15 amino acids. The germline V and J ends were trimmed by 4 bases and 4 bases, with 16 bases remaining between them. The CDR3 is CASSHGTYGPDTQYF. DNA for the CDR3: TGTGCCAGCAGCCATGGGACATATGGGCCAGATACGCAGTATTTT.

The sample holds one count of this clone. This chain connects TRBV7-8 to TRBJ1-1; tentative D call: TRBD1 (5 bases). The CDR3 contains 13 residues. With 1 base removed from V and 5 bases from J, the gap between germline ends came to 8 bases. Germline CDR1 reads SGHVS; CDR2 reads FQNEAQ. This CDR3 is CASSLGSGTEAFF. In nucleotides, the CDR3 is TGTGCCAGCAGCTTAGGGTCAGGGACTGAAGCTTTCTTT.

The chain uses TRBV19 and TRBJ1-1; 7 bases are shared with TRBD1. Germline V gene sequence: CDR1 LNHDA, CDR2 SQIVND (reference sequence). V gave up 6 bases and J gave up 8 bases; unmatched junction bases: 6. The CDR3 runs 12 residues. CDR3 region: CASSHRDSEAFF. The CDR3 bases are TGTGCCAGTAGCCACCGGGACAGCGAAGCTTTCTTT.

Here the CDR3 DNA reads TGTGCCAGTAGTAGCGACAGGGTTGGTCTAGGTGGCTACACCTTC. As protein: CASSSDRVGLGGYTF. The chain joins TRBV19 to TRBJ1-2, with 7 positions matching TRBD1. The CDR3 covers 15 residues. The germline CDR1 and CDR2 sequences are LNHDA and SQIVND (reference sequence). The trim removed 4 bases at V and 7 bases at J, leaving 12 bases unmatched.

The V gene is TRBV19, the J gene TRBJ2-5; 7 bases line up with TRBD1. CDR1 and CDR2 (germline): LNHDA, SQIVND (reference sequence). The CDR3 contains 13 residues. Trimming removed 9 bases from V and 4 bases from J; junction bases left unmatched: 8. In DNA, the CDR3 is TGTGCCAGCACCTACACAGGGGTAGAGACCCAGTACTTC. It is translated as CASTYTGVETQYF.

This rearrangement joins TRBV11-3 to TRBJ2-3; TRBD2 matches 11 bases. Looked up from germline, CDR1 is SGHNT and CDR2 is YENEEA. V dropped 5 bases and J dropped 1; count of bases not matched to a gene: 2. The CDR3 totals 15 residues. The CDR3 region has the DNA TGTGCCAGCAGCCCGGGACTAGCGGGCACAGATACGCAGTATTTT. Amino acids: CASSPGLAGTDTQYF.

The chain joins TRBV7-2 to TRBJ1-2, with 7 nucleotides matching TRBD1. With 5 bases clipped from V and 4 bases from J, the junction kept 7 bases outside the gene matches. The length of the CDR3 is 14 residues. Germline V gene data show CDR1 as SGHTA and CDR2 as FQGNSA. CDR3 loop: CASSRRTGTYGYTF. In DNA form, the CDR3 reads TGTGCCAGCAGCCGCAGGACAGGTACCTATGGCTACACCTTC.

This clone was seen a few times. V and J are TRBV5-1 and TRBJ1-2; D might be TRBD1 (6 bases). The germline gives CDR1 SGHRS, CDR2 YFSETQ. The CDR3 sequence is 13 residues long. Trimming pared 2 bases from V and 4 bases from J, leaving 9 bases between. In DNA form, the CDR3 reads TGCGCCAGCAGCTTTGACAGGTTCTATGGCTACACCTTC. Residues: CASSFDRFYGYTF. The full variable domain, rest sourced from reference TRBV5-1 and TRBJ1-2, is KAGVTQTPRYLIKTRGQQVTLSCSPISGHRSVSWYQQTPGQGLQFLFEYFSETQRNKGNFPGRFSGRQFSNSRSEMNVSTLELGDSALYLCASSFDRFYGYTFGSGTRLTVV.

The chain carries TRBV7-2 and TRBJ2-5; no reliable D call. Germline lookup yields CDR1 SGHTA and CDR2 FQGNSA. The CDR3 covers 14 residues. V was cut by 3 bases and J by 5 bases, with 13 bases left in between. The CDR3 nucleotides are TGTGCCAGCAGCTTGAAGAGAACCCCGGAGACCCAGTACTTC. Amino acid sequence: CASSLKRTPETQYF. The variable domain in full, completed from reference TRBV7-2 and TRBJ2-5, reads GAGVSQSPSNKVTEKGKDVELRCDPISGHTALYWYRQSLGQGLEFLIYFQGNSAPDKSGLPSDRFSAERTGGSVSTLTIQRTQQEDSAVYLCASSLKRTPETQYFGPGTRLLVL.

The V call is TRBV2, the J call TRBJ1-2; the match to TRBD1 covers 10 bases. Germline CDR1 and CDR2: SNHLY and FYNNEI. The V and J ends lost 3 bases and 4 bases, in that order; junction bases with no gene match: 2. CDR3 length: 14 amino acids. The CDR3 region has the DNA TGTGCCAGCAGTGACCGGACAGGGGGCTATGGCTACACCTTC. Its protein product is CASSDRTGGYGYTF.

This rearrangement joins TRBV7-6 to TRBJ2-7, with 9 bases matching TRBD1. In germline, CDR1 is SGHVS, CDR2 FNYEAQ. CDR3 length: 18 residues. V lost 1 base and J lost 0; bases outside the gene matches: 10. The DNA of the CDR3 is TGTGCCAGCAGCTTAGGAGGATGGGGGACAGGGAGCTCCTACGAGCAGTACTTC. Translating it yields CASSLGGWGTGSSYEQYF.

The gene calls are TRBV9 and TRBJ1-2; D might be TRBD1 (5 bases). CDR1 is SGDLS and CDR2 is YYNGEE in the germline V gene. This CDR3 is built from 15 residues. V was pared by 0 bases and J by 4 bases, with 13 bases between. CDR3 sequence reads: CASSVESGSSYGYTF. The CDR3 nucleotides are TGTGCCAGCAGCGTAGAGTCAGGGAGCAGCTATGGCTACACCTTC.

V is TRBV11-2 and J is TRBJ1-2; D uncertain. CDR1 SGHAT and CDR2 FQNNGV come from the germline V gene. V lost 0 bases, J lost 8 bases, and 4 bases lay in between. This CDR3 has 11 residues. CDR3 nucleotide sequence: TGTGCCAGCAGCTTAGACGCAGGCTACACCTTC. Protein sequence: CASSLDAGYTF. Variable domain in full (rest from reference TRBV11-2 and TRBJ1-2): EAGVAQSPRYKIIEKRQSVAFWCNPISGHATLYWYQQILGQGPKLLIQFQNNGVVDDSQLPKDRFSAERLKGVDSTLKIQPAKLEDSAVYLCASSLDAGYTFGSGTRLTVV.

The rearrangement links TRBV2 to TRBJ1-6; 7 bases match TRBD1. The CDR3 is 17 residues long. Germline loops: CDR1 SNHLY, CDR2 FYNNEI. Trimming cost V 5 bases and J 5 bases; bases outside gene matches: 12. The chain's CDR3 is CASSYTAGQANNSPLHF. CDR3 DNA sequence: TGTGCCAGCAGTTATACCGCAGGACAGGCAAATAATTCACCCCTCCACTTT. Complete variable domain (other parts from reference TRBV2 and TRBJ1-6): EPEVTQTPSHQVTQMGQEVILRCVPISNHLYFYWYRQILGQKVEFLVSFYNNEISEKSEIFDDQFSVERPDGSNFTLKIRSTKLEDSAMYFCASSYTAGQANNSPLHFGNGTRLTVT.

The V and J genes are TRBV27 and TRBJ2-3; no clear D gene. The V and J ends lost 0 bases and 0 bases respectively, with 13 bases between them. This CDR3 is 17 amino acids long. Germline assignment: CDR1 MNHEY and CDR2 SMNVEV (reference sequence). CDR3: CASSLSWAVTSTDTQYF. CDR3 bases: TGTGCCAGCAGTTTATCGTGGGCAGTGACTAGCACAGATACGCAGTATTTT.

This chain joins TRBV6-6 and TRBJ2-1, with 7 bases matching TRBD1. The ends lost 2 bases at V and 7 bases at J; junction bases unmatched: 5. Germline CDR1 is MNHNY and CDR2 is SVGAGI (reference sequence). The CDR3 has 14 amino acids. The CDR3 loop is CASSYTRTGNEQFF. DNA for the CDR3: TGTGCCAGCAGTTACACTCGGACAGGTAATGAGCAGTTCTTC.

V and J are TRBV7-9 and TRBJ2-1; D unclear. V was clipped by 2 bases and J by 4 bases, with 6 bases between them. CDR3 length: 13 residues. Per germline, CDR1 SEHNR and CDR2 FQNEAQ (reference sequence). CDR3 loop: CASSLSEYNEQFF. As DNA, the CDR3 is TGTGCCAGCAGCTTATCAGAATACAATGAGCAGTTCTTC.

This chain joins TRBV9 and TRBJ1-1; D gene uncertain. Germline lookup yields CDR1 SGDLS and CDR2 YYNGEE. V was shortened by 0 bases and J by 5 bases, with 17 bases between the two germline ends. This CDR3 region has 16 residues. The DNA for the CDR3 is TGTGCCAGCAGCGTAGGGAGGGAGGGAACGGGAACTGAAGCTTTCTTT. This gives the protein CASSVGREGTGTEAFF.

The rearrangement links TRBV6-5 to TRBJ1-1; D is unclear. The length of the CDR3 is 12 residues. Germline V gene sequence: CDR1 MNHEY, CDR2 SVGAGI. Trimming removed 4 bases at V and 3 bases at J, with 6 bases between. For the CDR3, the DNA is TGTGCCAGCAGTTTTAAGGACACTGAAGCTTTCTTT. This sequence encodes CASSFKDTEAFF.

About this clone itself: Other DNA sequences in this sample translate to the same CDR3. The chain employs TRBV4-2 and TRBJ1-1; D remains ambiguous. V was shortened by 4 bases and J by 6 bases, with 15 bases between the two germline ends. Looked up from germline, CDR1 is LGHNA and CDR2 is YNFKEQ. The CDR3 contains 14 residues. CDR3 in amino acids: CASSLETGIAEAFF. The DNA of the CDR3 is TGTGCCAGCAGCCTAGAGACGGGGATCGCTGAAGCTTTCTTT.

V usage is TRBV7-2 and J usage is TRBJ2-1; D possibly matches TRBD1 or TRBD2 (5 bases each). V was pared by 3 bases and J by 5 bases, with 17 bases between. Germline lookup yields CDR1 SGHTA and CDR2 FQGNSA. This CDR3 comprises 16 residues. The CDR3 here is CASSLIGTVKNNEQFF. The CDR3 DNA sequence: TGTGCCAGCAGCTTGATCGGGACCGTGAAAAACAATGAGCAGTTCTTC.

The V and J genes are TRBV6-6 and TRBJ2-7, with D possibly TRBD2 on 5 matching bases. The germline V gene encodes CDR1 MNHNY and CDR2 SVGAGI (reference sequence). The V gene lost 4 bases and the J gene lost 7 bases, with 20 bases spanning the gap. The CDR3 runs 15 residues. CDR3 nucleotide sequence: TGTGCCAGCAGTTCCCTGGAGGATGTTTCTCGGGAGCAGTACTTC. Translating gives CASSSLEDVSREQYF.